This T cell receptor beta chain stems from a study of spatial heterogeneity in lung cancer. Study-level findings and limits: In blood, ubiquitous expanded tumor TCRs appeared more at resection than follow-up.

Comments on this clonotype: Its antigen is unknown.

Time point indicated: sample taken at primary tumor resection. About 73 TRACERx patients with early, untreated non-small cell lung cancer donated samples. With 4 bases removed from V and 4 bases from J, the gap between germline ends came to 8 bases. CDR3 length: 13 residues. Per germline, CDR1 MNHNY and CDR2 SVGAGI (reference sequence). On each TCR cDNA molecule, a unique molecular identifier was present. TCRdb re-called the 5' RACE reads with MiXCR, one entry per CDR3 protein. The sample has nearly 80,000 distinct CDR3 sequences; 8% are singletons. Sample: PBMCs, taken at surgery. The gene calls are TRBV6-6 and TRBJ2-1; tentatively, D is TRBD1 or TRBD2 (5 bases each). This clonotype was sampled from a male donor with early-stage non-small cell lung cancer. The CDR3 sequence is CASSWDLYNEQFF. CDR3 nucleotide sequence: TGTGCCAGCAGTTGGGACCTTTACAATGAGCAGTTCTTC.